These T cell receptor beta chains were read from a single sample in a study of blood T cell repertoires in COVID-19. Sequenced by immunoSEQ multiplex PCR; TCRdb stores in-frame clones only, minus some. This sample has about 44,000 clones, with roughly nine tenths found just once. The sequencing input was peripheral blood. Receptors were obtained from a man aged 65 to 79 with active COVID-19. The CDR3 runs from the conserved cysteine through the conserved F or W. D genes are given only for firm matches. Clone size is not always given. Where it is, it says once, few, many or a class for expanded clones.

size: NA
J: TRBJ2-5
V: TRBV20-1
D: NA
DNA: TGCAGTGCTACCGAAGAGACCCAGTACTTC
CDR3: CSATEETQYF

size: NA
J: TRBJ1-2
V: TRBV27
D: TRBD1
DNA: TGTGCCAGCAGTATAACCTCGACAGGGAACTATGGCTACACCTTC
CDR3: CASSITSTGNYGYTF

size: NA
J: TRBJ1-5
V: TRBV19
D: NA
DNA: TGTGCCAGTAGTATATCCGTGTATAGCAATCAGCCCCAGCATTTT
CDR3: CASSISVYSNQPQHF

size: NA
J: TRBJ1-3
V: TRBV11-2
D: TRBD1
DNA: TGTGCCAGCAGCTGGACAGGGGACTCTGGAAACACCATATATTTT
CDR3: CASSWTGDSGNTIYF

size: NA
J: TRBJ2-1
V: TRBV7-2
D: TRBD2
DNA: TGTGCCAGCAGCTTAGCACTAGCGGGGGAAGGAGAGCAGTTCTTC
CDR3: CASSLALAGEGEQFF

size: NA
J: TRBJ1-2
V: TRBV4-3
D: TRBD1
DNA: TGCGCCAGCAGCCAAGAGACAGGGGTGGACTATGGCTACACCTTC
CDR3: CASSQETGVDYGYTF

size: NA
J: TRBJ1-3
V: TRBV4-1
D: NA
DNA: TGCGCCAGCAGCCAAGACAGGATAGGAAACACCATATATTTT
CDR3: CASSQDRIGNTIYF

size: NA
J: TRBJ2-7
V: TRBV6-6
D: TRBD1
DNA: TGTGCCAGCAGGCCTCCCGGACAGGGAACCTACGAGCAGTACTTC
CDR3: CASRPPGQGTYEQYF

size: NA
J: TRBJ1-4
V: TRBV2
D: TRBD1
DNA: TGTGCCAGCAGTGGGGGACAGGGTAATTTGGGTGAAAAACTGTTTTTT
CDR3: CASSGGQGNLGEKLFF

size: once
J: TRBJ1-1
V: TRBV9
D: NA
DNA: TGTGCCAGCAGCTTAGACCCGGGAGAGAACACTGAAGCTTTCTTT
CDR3: CASSLDPGENTEAFF

size: NA
J: TRBJ2-5
V: TRBV28
D: NA
DNA: TGTGCCAGCAGTTCGCACCGCAGGGGTGGAGGAGAGACCCAGTACTTC
CDR3: CASSSHRRGGGETQYF

size: NA
J: TRBJ1-4
V: TRBV6-5
D: TRBD1
DNA: TGTGCCAGCAGTAAACGGACAGGGACTGAAAAACTGTTTTTT
CDR3: CASSKRTGTEKLFF

size: NA
J: TRBJ2-7
V: TRBV6-2/TRBV6-3
D: NA
DNA: TGTGCCAGCAGTTACGTAGATGTCTGGGGGGACTCCTACGAGCAGTACTTC
CDR3: CASSYVDVWGDSYEQYF

size: NA
J: TRBJ1-1
V: TRBV27
D: TRBD1
DNA: TGTGCCAGCACAGGGGGTCTTACCACTGAAGCTTTCTTT
CDR3: CASTGGLTTEAFF

size: NA
J: TRBJ2-1
V: TRBV9
D: NA
DNA: TGTGCCAGCAGCGTAGACGCAGGGGACAATGAGCAGTTCTTC
CDR3: CASSVDAGDNEQFF

size: NA
J: TRBJ1-6
V: TRBV9
D: TRBD1
DNA: TGTGCCAGCAGCGCCGGGACAGGCCTGGGGTCACCCCTCCACTTT
CDR3: CASSAGTGLGSPLHF

size: once
J: TRBJ1-2
V: TRBV4-3
D: TRBD1
DNA: TGCGCCAGCAGCCAAGGGGCTGGGACAGGAGGCTACTATGGCTACACCTTC
CDR3: CASSQGAGTGGYYGYTF

size: NA
J: TRBJ2-7
V: TRBV11-2
D: NA
DNA: TGTGCCAGCAGCTCGACAGGTGGGACGATCGAGCAGTACTTC
CDR3: CASSSTGGTIEQYF

size: NA
J: TRBJ2-7
V: TRBV6-6
D: TRBD1
DNA: TGTGCCAGCAGTTACTGGACAGGAAACTCCTACGAGCAGTACTTC
CDR3: CASSYWTGNSYEQYF

size: few
J: TRBJ2-2
V: TRBV19
D: NA
DNA: TGTGCCAGTAGTATAGGCGGGACAGAGAGGATCGGGGAGCTGTTTTTT
CDR3: CASSIGGTERIGELFF

size: NA
J: TRBJ2-7
V: TRBV4-2
D: TRBD2
DNA: TGTGCCAGCAGCCAAGATTTTAGCGGGGGAGGTTGGGAGCAGTACTTC
CDR3: CASSQDFSGGGWEQYF

size: once
J: TRBJ1-1
V: TRBV7-2
D: TRBD1
DNA: TGTGCCAGCAGCCGACAGGGTCCCGCTGAAGCTTTCTTT
CDR3: CASSRQGPAEAFF

size: NA
J: TRBJ2-7
V: TRBV14
D: NA
DNA: TGTGCCAGCAGCCAAGAGTGGGGCAGTGACGAGCAGTACTTC
CDR3: CASSQEWGSDEQYF

size: NA
J: TRBJ1-1
V: TRBV7-3
D: NA
DNA: TGTGCCAGCAGTAGCGACCCGAACACTGAAGCTTTCTTT
CDR3: CASSSDPNTEAFF

size: once
J: TRBJ2-1
V: TRBV3-1/TRBV3-2
D: TRBD1
DNA: TGTGCCAGCAGCGAAGACCGGACAGGGCTCTCCTACAATGAGCAGTTCTTC
CDR3: CASSEDRTGLSYNEQFF

size: NA
J: TRBJ1-5
V: TRBV5-8
D: TRBD1
DNA: TGTGCCAGCAGCCTTATGACAGGGAGCAATCAGCCCCAGCATTTT
CDR3: CASSLMTGSNQPQHF

size: NA
J: TRBJ2-2
V: TRBV3-1/TRBV3-2
D: TRBD1
DNA: TGTGCCAGCAGCCAAGATTGGGGGGACAGGGGGAGCACCGGGGAGCTGTTTTTT
CDR3: CASSQDWGDRGSTGELFF

size: NA
J: TRBJ2-5
V: TRBV7-2
D: NA
DNA: TGTGCCAGCAGCGAGCAAGGGGGGGGCCAGGAGACCCAGTACTTC
CDR3: CASSEQGGGQETQYF

size: NA
J: TRBJ1-5
V: TRBV19
D: NA
DNA: TGTGCCAGTAGTATACGTCGGGTCTATCGGGGCAATCAGCCCCAGCATTTT
CDR3: CASSIRRVYRGNQPQHF

size: NA
J: TRBJ2-4
V: TRBV11-2
D: TRBD1
DNA: TGTGCCAGCAGCTTAGGACAGGGGACGGACATTCAGTACTTC
CDR3: CASSLGQGTDIQYF

size: NA
J: TRBJ1-1
V: TRBV28
D: NA
DNA: TGTGCCAGTCCCGACTCTACAGGGAACACTGAAGCTTTCTTT
CDR3: CASPDSTGNTEAFF

size: once
J: TRBJ2-7
V: TRBV5-4
D: NA
DNA: TGTGCCAGCAGCTTGAGTTCCGGCTACGAGCAGTACTTC
CDR3: CASSLSSGYEQYF

size: NA
J: TRBJ2-7
V: TRBV28
D: NA
DNA: TGTGCCAGCAGTTTATCTTCAGGTATTCTCTACGAGCAGTACTTC
CDR3: CASSLSSGILYEQYF

size: NA
J: TRBJ2-1
V: TRBV4-2
D: TRBD2
DNA: TGTGCCAGCAGCCAAAGCGGTACTAGCGGGGGAGGCCGGGGGCAGTTCTTC
CDR3: CASSQSGTSGGGRGQFF

size: NA
J: TRBJ1-1
V: TRBV29-1
D: NA
DNA: TGCAGCGCAGTGGGAGGGGTGAACACTGAAGCTTTCTTT
CDR3: CSAVGGVNTEAFF

size: NA
J: TRBJ1-2
V: TRBV7-9
D: NA
DNA: TGTGCCAGCATCAGGGACACGAATTCCTATGGCTACACCTTC
CDR3: CASIRDTNSYGYTF

size: NA
J: TRBJ2-7
V: TRBV15
D: NA
DNA: TGTGCCACCAGCAGAGGCCAGGGAGGTAACTACGAGCAGTACTTC
CDR3: CATSRGQGGNYEQYF

size: NA
J: TRBJ1-1
V: TRBV5-1
D: NA
DNA: TGCGCCAGCAGCTTGGGCGGGGGCATGACTGAAGCTTTCTTT
CDR3: CASSLGGGMTEAFF

size: NA
J: TRBJ2-3
V: TRBV9
D: TRBD1
DNA: TGTGCCAGCAGCGTTTCACAGGGGACAGATACGCAGTATTTT
CDR3: CASSVSQGTDTQYF

size: NA
J: TRBJ2-1
V: TRBV7-2
D: TRBD2
DNA: TGTGCCAGCAGCCCCGGCGGGCGGGGGGTCGGTAGGGAGCAGTTCTTC
CDR3: CASSPGGRGVGREQFF

size: NA
J: TRBJ2-7
V: TRBV27
D: NA
DNA: TGTGCCAGCAGTTATAAGGGACTGCCCAACTACGAGCAGTACTTC
CDR3: CASSYKGLPNYEQYF

size: NA
J: TRBJ2-7
V: TRBV20-1
D: NA
DNA: TGCAGTGGGCAGGGAAACTACGAGCAGTACTTC
CDR3: CSGQGNYEQYF

size: NA
J: TRBJ1-2
V: TRBV29-1
D: TRBD1
DNA: TGCAGCGTTGAAGATTTCCTTTCTCGGGACAGCAACTATGGCTACACCTTC
CDR3: CSVEDFLSRDSNYGYTF

size: NA
J: TRBJ2-3
V: TRBV28
D: NA
DNA: TGTGCCAGCAGTTTACCCGGGGGGCTCACAGATACGCAGTATTTT
CDR3: CASSLPGGLTDTQYF

size: NA
J: TRBJ2-4
V: TRBV3-1/TRBV3-2
D: TRBD1
DNA: TGTGCCAGCAGCCAACAGGACAGGGGGAACGCCAAAAACATTCAGTACTTC
CDR3: CASSQQDRGNAKNIQYF

size: NA
J: TRBJ2-2
V: TRBV28
D: TRBD2
DNA: TGTGCCAGCAGTTTTTCCGGGGGGACGAACACCGGGGAGCTGTTTTTT
CDR3: CASSFSGGTNTGELFF

size: NA
J: TRBJ2-7
V: TRBV9
D: TRBD2
DNA: TGTGCCAGCAGCATCTCGGGGGGGTCCTACGAGCAGTACTTC
CDR3: CASSISGGSYEQYF

size: once
J: TRBJ2-2
V: TRBV7-2
D: NA
DNA: TGTGCCAGCAGCTTAGAGCACACCGGGGAGCTGTTTTTT
CDR3: CASSLEHTGELFF

size: NA
J: TRBJ1-4
V: TRBV5-1
D: NA
DNA: TGCGCCAGCAGCTTGAATGGGCTTGGGTACGAAAAACTGTTTTTT
CDR3: CASSLNGLGYEKLFF

size: NA
J: TRBJ1-4
V: TRBV28
D: NA
DNA: TGTGCCAGCAGCCCTCGACCGGGAGCTAATGAAAAACTGTTTTTT
CDR3: CASSPRPGANEKLFF

size: NA
J: TRBJ2-3
V: TRBV5-1
D: TRBD2
DNA: TGCGCCAGCAGCCGACTAGCGGGGGGCGCAGATACGCAGTATTTT
CDR3: CASSRLAGGADTQYF

size: NA
J: TRBJ2-7
V: TRBV5-4
D: NA
DNA: TGTGCCAGCAGCGTTAGGACAAATCCCTACGAGCAGTACTTC
CDR3: CASSVRTNPYEQYF

size: NA
J: TRBJ1-5
V: TRBV9
D: NA
DNA: TGTGCCAGCAGTCGAGACGGAGGCAATCAGCCCCAGCATTTT
CDR3: CASSRDGGNQPQHF

size: NA
J: TRBJ2-1
V: TRBV18
D: NA
DNA: TGTGCCAGCTCACCCGGGCGGGGTAACTACAATGAGCAGTTCTTC
CDR3: CASSPGRGNYNEQFF

size: NA
J: TRBJ1-5
V: TRBV5-3
D: NA
DNA: TGTGCCAGAAGCCCAGCGACAGAAAATAATAGCAATCAGCCCCAGCATTTT
CDR3: CARSPATENNSNQPQHF

size: NA
J: TRBJ1-3
V: TRBV5-1
D: TRBD1
DNA: TGCGCCAGCAGCCTACCAACGACAGGGACGGGAAACACCATATATTTT
CDR3: CASSLPTTGTGNTIYF

size: NA
J: TRBJ1-6
V: TRBV11-2
D: NA
DNA: TGTGCCAGCAGCCCCGACTGGAATTCACCCCTCCACTTT
CDR3: CASSPDWNSPLHF